The entry below gives a single TCR beta chain sequence along with its context. The data were taken from a study of shared clonotypes between healthy human individuals. The germline V gene has CDR1 SGHDT and CDR2 YYEEEE. V shed 5 bases and J 7 bases; nucleotides not matched to a gene: 13. This CDR3 region has 15 residues. In the source study's methods: Filtering differed, since immunoSEQ gave only junction sequences and no quality scores. This table comes from immunoSEQ multiplex PCR, and its TCRdb copy is limited to in-frame clones, with some not included. That table is the source of V, J and clone size, and D and trimming were worked out from the DNA. The sample lists some 1.4 million clones, roughly 95% seen once, with about 1% in the top ten.

The chain couples TRBV5-6 to TRBJ2-7; the match to TRBD1 covers 9 bases. This TCR was sampled from a young man in good health. The sample consisted of naive CD4+ T cells sorted from blood. This sample's subset: CD45RA+ positively selected. The CDR3 protein is CASRPDRGRSREQYF. CDR3 bases: TGTGCCAGCAGACCTGACAGGGGGAGATCGAGGGAGCAGTACTTC.